This T cell receptor beta chain originates from a study of response to subunit inactivated influenza vaccine. A note on this clonotype: Its target is not known.

The junction had 8 bases not matched to a gene; V was cut back by 6 bases and J by 4 bases. The CDR3 spans 14 residues. Germline V gives CDR1 MNHNS, CDR2 SASEGT. TCRdb called the RT-PCR reads again in MiXCR, with one record for every CDR3 protein. Of a few hundred thousand distinct CDR3 sequences listed, around a fifth are singletons. Findings and caveats of the study: Each seasonal flu vaccination may recruit only limited new T cells, authors suggested.

The material was PBMCs from blood, obtained approximately 22 months after vaccination. This receptor was identified in a man aged 50 to 69 who received an inactivated influenza vaccine. This chain uses TRBV6-1 with TRBJ1-2; 7 bases line up with TRBD1. The CDR3 DNA follows: TGTGCCAGCAGAGTATCGACAGGGCCCTATGGCTACACCTTC. Protein: CASRVSTGPYGYTF.